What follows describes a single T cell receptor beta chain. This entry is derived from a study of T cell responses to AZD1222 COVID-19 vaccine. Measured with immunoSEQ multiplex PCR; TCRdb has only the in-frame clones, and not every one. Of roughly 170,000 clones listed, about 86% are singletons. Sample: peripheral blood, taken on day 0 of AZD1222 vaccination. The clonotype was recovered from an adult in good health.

CDR3 amino acids: CASSIVKTGNQPQHF. The CDR3 DNA reads TGTGCCAGTAGTATTGTCAAAACAGGCAATCAGCCCCAGCATTTT. This chain links TRBV19 with TRBJ1-5, with D uncertain. Germline V lookup: CDR1 LNHDA, CDR2 SQIVND (reference sequence). CDR3 size: 15 residues. Trimming stripped 3 bases from V and 2 bases from J, with 11 bases between.